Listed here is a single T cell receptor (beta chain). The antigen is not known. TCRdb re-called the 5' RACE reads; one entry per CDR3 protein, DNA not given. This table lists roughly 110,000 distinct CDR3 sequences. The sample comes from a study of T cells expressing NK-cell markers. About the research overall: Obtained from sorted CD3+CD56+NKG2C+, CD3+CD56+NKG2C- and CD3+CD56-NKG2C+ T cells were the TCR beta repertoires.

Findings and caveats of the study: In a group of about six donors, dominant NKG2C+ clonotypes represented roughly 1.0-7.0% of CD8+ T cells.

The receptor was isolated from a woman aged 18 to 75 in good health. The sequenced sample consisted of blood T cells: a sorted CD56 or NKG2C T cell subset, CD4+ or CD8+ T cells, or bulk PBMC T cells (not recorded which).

CDR3 region: CSAVDGSSYNEQFF. The chain carries TRBV20-1 and TRBJ2-1. CDR1 and CDR2 (germline): DFQATT, SNEGSKA (reference sequence). This CDR3 region has 14 residues.